Given below is one T cell receptor beta chain in context. Authors' analysis steps: Reference gene primer amplification gave estimated nucleated cell counts. Using immunoSEQ multiplex PCR, the repertoire was profiled, and TCRdb retains in-frame clones only, with some absent. The D gene and trimming were derived from the DNA, and the V and J assignments and clone size from that table. The data show 100,000 to 150,000 clones, about 86% seen once. These data are taken from a study of blood T cell repertoires in COVID-19. Study summary: The analysed material was cDNA or gDNA that came from T cells, B-cell-depleted T cells, or PBMCs.

The source is an elderly man with active or convalescent COVID-19. The sample consisted of peripheral blood.

CDR3 bases: TGTGCCAGCAGCCACAGGGGTGCAGATACGCAGTATTTT. It yields the protein CASSHRGADTQYF. The chain links TRBV7-9 to TRBJ2-3; 7 positions match TRBD1. Germline CDR1 reads SEHNR; CDR2 reads FQNEAQ (reference sequence). The V and J ends lost 5 bases and 4 bases, in that order; junction bases with no gene match: 3. The CDR3 is made up of 13 amino acids.